The rows below give T cell receptor beta chains drawn from one sample of a study of T cell responses to AZD1222 COVID-19 vaccine. Using immunoSEQ multiplex PCR, the repertoire was profiled, and TCRdb retains in-frame clones only, with some absent. The sample comprises 110,000 or so clones, about four fifths of which are singletons, and less than 6% rests with the top ten. Sample: peripheral blood, taken on day 0 of AZD1222 vaccination. The receptors originated from an adult in good health. Each CDR3 is given with its conserved first and last residue. Fields, in order: D gene, J gene, V gene, clone size, CDR3 protein, CDR3 DNA. A D gene is named only where the DNA matches it firmly. Clone size, where shown, is once, few, many, or a class for clones that have expanded.

>TRBD1|TRBJ1-4|TRBV27|-
CASSLSTGQKLFF
TGTGCCAGCAGTTTGTCGACAGGGCAAAAACTGTTTTTT
>-|TRBJ1-6|TRBV25-1|-
CASSEYTGSWSPLHF
TGTGCCAGCAGTGAATATACAGGGAGCTGGTCACCCCTCCACTTT
>TRBD1|TRBJ2-2|TRBV5-4|-
CASSLTGGSDGELFF
TGTGCCAGCAGCCTGACAGGGGGCTCGGACGGGGAGCTGTTTTTT
>-|TRBJ2-5|TRBV7-3|-
CASSLTGSGETQYF
TGTGCCAGCAGCTTAACGGGCTCAGGAGAGACCCAGTACTTC
>-|TRBJ2-2|TRBV2|few
CASTRVNTGELFF
TGTGCCAGCACTAGGGTGAACACCGGGGAGCTGTTTTTT
>-|TRBJ2-5|TRBV6-5|-
CASRRADQETQYF
TGTGCCAGCAGAAGGGCCGATCAAGAGACCCAGTACTTC
>-|TRBJ1-2|TRBV2|-
CASNRNGYTF
TGTGCCAGCAATCGTAATGGCTACACCTTC
>-|TRBJ2-5|TRBV2|-
CASGHAAGIPYQETQYF
TGTGCCAGCGGCCACGCGGCGGGGATACCGTACCAAGAGACCCAGTACTTC
>TRBD1|TRBJ2-7|TRBV3-1/TRBV3-2|-
CASSPLTGSYEQYF
TGTGCCAGCAGCCCCCTGACAGGGTCCTACGAGCAGTACTTC
>TRBD2|TRBJ2-4|TRBV18|-
CASSPPWAGGPSNIQYF
TGTGCCAGCTCACCACCGTGGGCGGGGGGGCCCTCAAACATTCAGTACTTC
>TRBD1|TRBJ1-2|TRBV30|-
CAWSHFVSDRAGYTF
TGTGCCTGGAGCCACTTCGTTTCAGACAGGGCTGGCTACACCTTC
>TRBD1|TRBJ1-4|TRBV2|-
CASSRDRVEKLFF
TGTGCCAGCAGTCGGGACAGGGTTGAAAAACTGTTTTTT
>-|TRBJ2-2|TRBV7-8|-
CASRGGIGELFF
TGTGCCAGCCGAGGGGGGATCGGGGAGCTGTTTTTT
>-|TRBJ1-2|TRBV7-9|-
CASSPDRHAYTF
TGTGCCAGCAGCCCCGACAGGCATGCCTACACCTTC
>-|TRBJ2-7|TRBV27|few
CASSQTGWNEQYF
TGTGCCAGCAGTCAAACGGGGTGGAACGAGCAGTACTTC
>-|TRBJ1-3|TRBV18|-
CASSSDSGSGNTIYF
TGTGCCAGCTCCTCTGACAGCGGCTCTGGAAACACCATATATTTT
>-|TRBJ1-1|TRBV29-1|-
CSVEQGWDTEAFF
TGCAGCGTTGAGCAGGGGTGGGACACTGAAGCTTTCTTT
>-|TRBJ1-2|TRBV25-1|-
CASSEGRVKTNLYGYTF
TGTGCCAGCAGTGAAGGTAGGGTCAAGACGAATCTCTATGGCTACACCTTC
>TRBD1|TRBJ1-1|TRBV7-9|few
CASSLPGGLNTEAFF
TGTGCCAGCAGCTTACCAGGGGGCCTGAACACTGAAGCTTTCTTT
>-|TRBJ1-3|TRBV27|once
CASSLSGPSSGNTIYF
TGTGCCAGCAGTTTAAGTGGGCCGAGCTCTGGAAACACCATATATTTT
>-|TRBJ2-7|TRBV10-3|-
CAIRPPGNNYEQYF
TGTGCCATCAGGCCACCGGGCAACAACTACGAGCAGTACTTC
>-|TRBJ1-2|TRBV5-1|-
CASSLDGGPGGYTF
TGCGCCAGCAGCTTGGATGGGGGCCCGGGAGGCTACACCTTC
>-|TRBJ2-5|TRBV5-1|-
CASSLVGGIAHGKTQYF
TGCGCCAGCAGCTTGGTCGGCGGGATCGCCCACGGGAAGACCCAGTACTTC
>-|TRBJ1-6|TRBV5-1|-
CASSLSPGDNSPLHF
TGCGCCAGCAGCTTGTCTCCAGGGGATAATTCACCCCTCCACTTT
>-|TRBJ1-1|TRBV27|-
CASKERQKNTEAFF
TGTGCCAGCAAAGAAAGACAGAAGAACACTGAAGCTTTCTTT
>-|TRBJ1-5|TRBV19|-
CASSIKGRRNNQPQHF
TGTGCCAGTAGTATAAAGGGCCGGCGTAACAATCAGCCCCAGCATTTT
>TRBD1|TRBJ2-7|TRBV10-2|-
CASRGTGNEQYF
TGCGCCAGCAGGGGGACAGGGAACGAGCAGTACTTC
>TRBD1|TRBJ2-5|TRBV2|-
CASIRDRQETQYF
TGTGCCAGCATCCGGGACAGGCAAGAGACCCAGTACTTC
>TRBD1|TRBJ2-7|TRBV11-2|-
CASSLEALTGRRYEQYF
TGTGCCAGCAGCTTAGAGGCCCTGACAGGGAGAAGATACGAGCAGTACTTC
>-|TRBJ1-4|TRBV3-1/TRBV3-2|-
CASSQDFEGSLIKLFF
TGTGCCAGCAGCCAAGATTTTGAGGGGTCCCTAATTAAACTGTTTTTT
>-|TRBJ1-3|TRBV9|-
CASSAGDFIATPGNTIYF
TGTGCCAGCAGCGCGGGGGACTTTATTGCCACGCCTGGAAACACCATATATTTT
>-|TRBJ1-5|TRBV27|few
CASSLGGNSNQPQHF
TGTGCCAGCAGTTTAGGAGGGAATAGCAATCAGCCCCAGCATTTT
>-|TRBJ1-2|TRBV7-9|-
CAIGGAGGYTF
TGTGCCATCGGAGGGGCGGGTGGCTACACCTTC
>-|TRBJ2-7|TRBV27|-
CASSQGGREQYF
TGTGCCAGCTCTCAAGGTGGCCGGGAGCAGTACTTC
>-|TRBJ2-5|TRBV5-1|-
CASSFLGMETQYF
TGCGCCAGCAGCTTTCTGGGGATGGAGACCCAGTACTTC
>-|TRBJ1-1|TRBV4-3|-
CASSRTANTEAFF
TGCGCCAGCAGTCGTACAGCGAACACTGAAGCTTTCTTT
>-|TRBJ2-7|TRBV13|few
CASSLQGWLEQYF
TGTGCCAGCAGCTTACAGGGGTGGCTCGAGCAGTACTTC
>-|TRBJ1-2|TRBV7-2|-
CASSVGPYGYTF
TGTGCCAGCAGCGTCGGGCCGTATGGCTACACCTTC
>TRBD2|TRBJ2-2|TRBV4-3|-
CASSHSGLAGGSDGELFF
TGCGCCAGCAGCCACTCGGGACTAGCGGGGGGGAGCGACGGGGAGCTGTTTTTT
>-|TRBJ1-2|TRBV7-2|-
CASSPGAGYGYGYTF
TGTGCCAGCAGCCCAGGGGCAGGGTACGGCTATGGCTACACCTTC
>-|TRBJ1-1|TRBV6-5|-
CASSYSGLTEAFF
TGTGCCAGCAGTTACTCAGGGTTGACTGAAGCTTTCTTT
>-|TRBJ1-5|TRBV6-2/TRBV6-3|-
CASSYSALQPQHF
TGTGCCAGCAGTTACTCGGCCCTCCAGCCCCAGCATTTT
>TRBD2|TRBJ2-5|TRBV6-1|-
CASSEQGLAGAETQYF
TGTGCCAGCAGTGAACAGGGACTAGCGGGGGCGGAGACCCAGTACTTC
>TRBD1|TRBJ2-2|TRBV9|-
CASSVDVTGGFGGELFF
TGTGCCAGCAGCGTAGACGTGACAGGGGGCTTCGGCGGGGAGCTGTTTTTT
>-|TRBJ2-7|TRBV14|-
CASSNLYEQYF
TGTGCCAGCAGCAACCTCTACGAGCAGTACTTC
>TRBD2|TRBJ2-1|TRBV5-4|-
CASSHSGGQHNEQFF
TGTGCCAGCAGCCATAGCGGGGGCCAACACAATGAGCAGTTCTTC
>-|TRBJ2-3|TRBV5-1|few
CASSFRGTLTDTQYF
TGCGCCAGCAGCTTTAGGGGTACCTTAACAGATACGCAGTATTTT
>-|TRBJ1-2|TRBV24-1|-
CATGGLVNGYTF
TGTGCCACCGGGGGGTTAGTAAATGGCTACACCTTC
>-|TRBJ1-1|TRBV5-1|-
CASSEGFEAFF
TGCGCCAGCAGCGAGGGGTTTGAAGCTTTCTTT
>-|TRBJ1-1|TRBV6-4|few
CASSDRTNTEAFF
TGTGCCAGCAGTGACAGGACGAACACTGAAGCTTTCTTT
>-|TRBJ1-2|TRBV12-1|-
CASSTRQGRYYGYTF
TGTGCCAGCAGCACCAGACAGGGGAGATACTATGGCTACACCTTC
>-|TRBJ2-7|TRBV7-2|-
CASSLQPGLDRRYEQYF
TGTGCCAGCAGCCTCCAGCCCGGTTTGGACAGAAGATACGAGCAGTACTTC